The text below deals with one T cell receptor beta chain. The antigen is unknown. The germline gives CDR1 SGHTA, CDR2 FQGNSA. The CDR3 is 14 amino acids. Trimming left V 7 bases short and J 0 bases short, with 10 bases between. Generated by immunoSEQ multiplex PCR, the TCRdb table keeps only in-frame clones and is missing some. The data show over 250,000 clones, around 87% seen once. This record comes from a study of Ad26.COV2.S vaccination and SARS-CoV-2 variants. In the study overall: Participants got Ad26.COV2.S intramuscularly, once or twice 56 days apart. Whole-study findings and limits: Those who received vaccine or placebo ended up with similar non-spike TCR breadth.

Noted treatment: 19 received Ad26.COV2.S at low or high dose, single or two shots; roughly 5 received placebo; per-sample allocation not given. The study sampled participants on day 63 after the first vaccine or placebo injection. The sample came from a Boston adult aged 18-55 years. The V and J genes are TRBV7-2 and TRBJ1-3; tentatively, D is TRBD1 (6 bases). The starting material was peripheral blood, obtained in a trial of Ad26.COV2.S vaccine versus placebo. This TCR derives from a person aged 18 to 59 who received the Ad26.COV2.S COVID-19 vaccine or a placebo. DNA for the CDR3: TGTGCCAGCACCGGGGACATCTCTGGAAACACCATATATTTT. Translation: CASTGDISGNTIYF.